This record concerns one T cell receptor (beta chain) sequence. The antigen is not known. This specimen comes from a study of cytomegalovirus exposure and HLA in healthy donors. Produced via immunoSEQ multiplex PCR; TCRdb's table is partial and in-frame only. The sample holds 95,000 to 150,000 clones, about 89% seen once. Study results and caveats: Through in vitro validation, three CMV-associated chains were shown to be specific for CMV antigens. Cytomegalovirus association was listed for 170 or so TCR beta chains. Reports credit the classifier with highly specific, highly sensitive diagnosis of cytomegalovirus status.

V lost 1 base, J lost 4 bases, and 19 bases lay in between. The length of the CDR3 is 17 residues. Germline V CDR1 and CDR2: GTSNPN, SVGIG (reference sequence). Separate from the roughly 700-subject first cohort was the approximately 130-subject validation cohort, to which the donors belonged. The genes are TRBV30 and TRBJ1-4; D is possibly TRBD1 (5 bases). This clonotype was obtained from a woman under 30 in good health and CMV-seronegative. Sequenced material: PBMCs. The CDR3 protein is CAWSASIRGLVNEKLFF. The CDR3 DNA sequence: TGTGCCTGGAGTGCATCTATTAGGGGTTTAGTTAATGAAAAACTGTTTTTT.